This TCR beta chain was captured by sequencing in a study of blood T cell repertoires in COVID-19. Background on the study: The samples span acute and convalescent COVID-19 from the United States, Italy and Spain. Nucleic acid was either cDNA or gDNA, and it came from T cells, B-cell-depleted T cells, or PBMCs.

The CDR3 sequence is 19 residues long. The V gene end was trimmed by 4 bases and the J gene end by 2 bases; junction bases not matched to a gene: 18. From germline, CDR1 is PRHDT and CDR2 FYEKMQ (reference sequence). Patients at the Seattle site were enrolled during active infection and followed longitudinally. How the authors handled the data: Reference gene primer amplification gave estimated nucleated cell counts. The assay was immunoSEQ multiplex PCR, and TCRdb's table has in-frame clones only and misses some. That table gives V, J and clone size, and the DNA gave D and trimming. This sample has around 470,000 clones, with 89% found just once.

The genes are TRBV13 and TRBJ2-7; 9 bases fit TRBD1. This sequence was found in a man younger than 35 with COVID-19, enrolled during active disease. The material sequenced was peripheral blood. The CDR3 DNA follows: TGTGCCAGCAGCTCAAACGACCGACGGACAGGGGAGATCCCCTACGAGCAGTACTTC. As protein: CASSSNDRRTGEIPYEQYF.